One sample yielded the 13 T cell receptor beta chains listed below, sequenced in a study of siplizumab effects on memory and regulatory T cells. This table comes from immunoSEQ multiplex PCR, and its TCRdb copy is limited to in-frame clones, with some not included. The sample carries about 100,000 clones, roughly 94% recorded once. Sequenced material: Tregs sorted from blood. All receptors derive from a human donor in good health.

The chain is built from TRBV28 and TRBJ1-2; D is perhaps TRBD1 (6 bases). Germline assignment: CDR1 MDHEN and CDR2 SYDVKM. The ends were cut back, 7 bases at V and 7 bases at J, with 16 bases in the middle. The CDR3 covers 13 residues. CDR3 nucleotides: TGTGCCAGCATCAATAGCGGGGGCAGTGGCTACACCTTC. Translating gives CASINSGGSGYTF.

The rearrangement uses TRBV5-1 and TRBJ2-2; TRBD2 matches 7 bases. This CDR3 region has 15 residues. The germline gives CDR1 SGHRS, CDR2 YFSETQ. V shed 3 bases and J 8 bases; nucleotides not matched to a gene: 10. CDR3 bases: TGCGCCAGCAGCTGGGGGACTACTCCGGTTGGGGAGCTGTTTTTT. The encoded protein is CASSWGTTPVGELFF.

The chain employs TRBV6-5 and TRBJ1-1; 12 bases are shared with TRBD1. Germline V gene data show CDR1 as MNHEY and CDR2 as SVGAGI. With 5 bases clipped from V and 5 bases from J, the junction kept 6 bases outside the gene matches. The CDR3 sequence is 15 residues long. The CDR3 nucleotides are TGTGCCAGCAGTGGGGGGGACAGGGGGCGAACTGAAGCTTTCTTT. Amino acid sequence: CASSGGDRGRTEAFF.

The V gene is TRBV4-2, the J gene TRBJ2-2, with 9 bases lining up with TRBD1. V trimming: 5 bases; J trimming: 5 bases; junction bases outside the gene matches: 6. Looked up from germline, CDR1 is LGHNA and CDR2 is YNFKEQ. The CDR3 consists of 15 residues. The CDR3 coding sequence is TGTGCCAGCAGCTGGGCGACAGGGGGAACCGGGGAGCTGTTTTTT. Protein: CASSWATGGTGELFF.

The chain links TRBV4-1 to TRBJ2-7, with D tentatively TRBD1 or TRBD2 (5 bases each). V was shortened by 4 bases and J by 3 bases, with 22 bases between the two germline ends. Germline V CDR1 and CDR2: MGHRA, YSYEKL. This CDR3 has 17 residues. CDR3 in DNA: TGCGCCAGCAGCCCACTAAGCGGTGGCAGGGATAACTACGAGCAGTACTTC. Its translation: CASSPLSGGRDNYEQYF.

The CDR3 is CASSPRQNQPQHF. As DNA, the CDR3 is TGTGCCAGCTCACCCCGACAGAATCAGCCCCAGCATTTT. J is TRBJ1-5 and V is TRBV18; TRBD1 might be the D (5 bases). This CDR3 region has 13 residues. V gave up 3 bases and J gave up 4 bases, with 7 bases separating them. Germline V CDR1 and CDR2: KGHSH, LQKENI.

V usage is TRBV18 and J usage is TRBJ2-7, with D maybe TRBD2 (6 bases). The CDR3 is made up of 12 amino acids. Germline CDR1 reads KGHSH; CDR2 reads LQKENI. V shed 4 bases and J shed 3 bases, with 7 bases lying between them. DNA for the CDR3: TGTGCCAGCTCACTGACTAGCTACGAGCAGTACTTC. Protein product: CASSLTSYEQYF. The full variable domain, rest sourced from reference TRBV18 and TRBJ2-7, is NAGVMQNPRHLVRRRGQEARLRCSPMKGHSHVYWYRQLPEEGLKFMVYLQKENIIDESGMPKERFSAEFPKEGPSILRIQQVVRGDSAAYFCASSLTSYEQYFGPGTRLTVT.

The rearrangement uses TRBV19 and TRBJ1-1; perhaps TRBD1 as D (5 bases). CDR1 LNHDA and CDR2 SQIVND come from the germline V gene (reference sequence). Between the trimmed V and J ends, which lost 6 bases and 5 bases, there was a span of 19 bases. The CDR3 spans 15 residues. CDR3 in DNA: TGTGCCAGTAGCTCGGGCGACAGCCTGGGGACTGAAGCTTTCTTT. Amino acids: CASSSGDSLGTEAFF.

V usage is TRBV6-6 and J usage is TRBJ2-6; D ambiguous. The germline V gene has CDR1 MNHNY and CDR2 SVGAGI (reference sequence). The CDR3 spans 11 residues. V lost 8 bases and J 1 base, leaving 0 bases between the germline ends. CDR3 sequence reads: CASSGANVLTF. The DNA of the CDR3 is TGTGCCAGCTCTGGGGCCAACGTCCTGACTTTC.

This clone has only one observation. The chain recombines TRBV19 with TRBJ2-5, with D tentatively TRBD2 (6 bases). Germline CDR1 reads LNHDA; CDR2 reads SQIVND (reference sequence). V shed 3 bases and J shed 5 bases, with 19 bases lying between them. This CDR3 has 16 amino acids. The CDR3 spells CASSMRSRGAWETQYF. The CDR3 nucleotides are TGTGCCAGTAGTATGAGGTCGCGGGGCGCATGGGAGACCCAGTACTTC.

The chain recombines TRBV5-1 with TRBJ2-7, with 12 bases identical to TRBD2. Germline assignment: CDR1 SGHRS and CDR2 YFSETQ. This CDR3 is 14 amino acids long. V shed 0 bases, J shed 12 bases, and the junction held 7 bases outside the gene matches. CDR3 bases: TGCGCCAGCAGCTTGGCTTCTGGGACTAGCGGGCGGTACTTC. Translated: CASSLASGTSGRYF.

This clone was found once. The chain links TRBV7-9 to TRBJ2-1; D ambiguous. The CDR3 has 13 amino acids. The V gene's germline CDR1 is SEHNR and CDR2 FQNEAQ (reference sequence). V was pared by 3 bases and J by 5 bases, with 8 bases between. The CDR3 is CASSLYQDNEQFF. For the CDR3, the DNA is TGTGCCAGCAGCTTGTACCAAGACAATGAGCAGTTCTTC.

V usage is TRBV1 and J usage is TRBJ2-1. TRBV1 is a documented pseudogene. The CDR3 runs to 18 residues. CDR3 bases: TGCACCAGCAGCCAGCGCCCGGGGGCGGAACCAGTAAACAATGAGCAGTTCTTC. This sequence encodes CTSSQRPGAEPVNNEQFF.